The entry that follows covers one T cell receptor beta chain sequence. What it recognizes is unknown. The data are from a study of shared clonotypes between healthy human individuals. Study-level points and caveats: Clonotypes shared by all four sorted-subset donors had higher generation probabilities than non-shared clonotypes. Blood was the only sampled material, and tissue repertoires likely differ.

CD45RO-negative, CCR7-selected cells formed the naive CD8 fraction, which excluded terminally differentiated effector memory CD45RA+ cells. An even split of each subset's genomic DNA across several immunoSEQ plates was performed. Sequenced by immunoSEQ multiplex PCR; TCRdb stores in-frame clones only, minus some. The sample consists of about 580,000 clones, about 98% of them appearing once. The germline V gene has CDR1 SGHTA and CDR2 FQGNSA. The V end lost 2 bases, the J end lost 4 bases, and 14 bases lay between the germline ends. The CDR3 length is 15 residues. The chain is built from TRBV7-2 and TRBJ1-2; tentatively, D is TRBD1 (6 bases). Sequenced: naive CD8+ T cells sorted from blood. The sequence was collected from a young man in good health. CDR3: CASSLWRGAGYGYTF. The CDR3, as DNA: TGTGCCAGCAGCTTATGGAGGGGGGCCGGCTATGGCTACACCTTC. Looking up the rest from reference TRBV7-2 and TRBJ1-2 gives the full variable domain: GAGVSQSPSNKVTEKGKDVELRCDPISGHTALYWYRQSLGQGLEFLIYFQGNSAPDKSGLPSDRFSAERTGGSVSTLTIQRTQQEDSAVYLCASSLWRGAGYGYTFGSGTRLTVV.